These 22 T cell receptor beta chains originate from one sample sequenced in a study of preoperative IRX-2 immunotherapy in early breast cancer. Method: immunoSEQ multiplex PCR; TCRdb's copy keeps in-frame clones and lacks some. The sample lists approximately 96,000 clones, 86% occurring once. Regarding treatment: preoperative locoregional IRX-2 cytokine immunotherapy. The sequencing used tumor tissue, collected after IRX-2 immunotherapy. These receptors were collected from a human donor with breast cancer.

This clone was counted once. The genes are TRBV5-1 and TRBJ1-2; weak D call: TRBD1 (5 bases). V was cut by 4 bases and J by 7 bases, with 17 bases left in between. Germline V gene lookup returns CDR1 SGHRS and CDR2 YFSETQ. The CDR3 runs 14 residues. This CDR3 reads CASSRDGEPVGYTF. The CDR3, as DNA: TGCGCCAGCAGCAGGGACGGGGAACCAGTTGGCTACACCTTC.

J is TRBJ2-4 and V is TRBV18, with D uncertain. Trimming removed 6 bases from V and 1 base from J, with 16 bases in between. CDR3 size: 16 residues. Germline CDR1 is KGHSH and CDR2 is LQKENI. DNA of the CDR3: TGTGCCAGCTCCCCGCGGACGTCAGAGGCCAAAAACATTCAGTACTTC. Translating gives CASSPRTSEAKNIQYF.

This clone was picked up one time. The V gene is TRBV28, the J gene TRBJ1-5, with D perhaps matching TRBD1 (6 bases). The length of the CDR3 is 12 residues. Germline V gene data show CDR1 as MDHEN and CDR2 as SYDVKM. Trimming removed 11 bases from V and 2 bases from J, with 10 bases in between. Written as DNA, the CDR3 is TGTGCCGGAGGGGGAGGCAATCAGCCCCAGCATTTT. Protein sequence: CAGGGGNQPQHF.

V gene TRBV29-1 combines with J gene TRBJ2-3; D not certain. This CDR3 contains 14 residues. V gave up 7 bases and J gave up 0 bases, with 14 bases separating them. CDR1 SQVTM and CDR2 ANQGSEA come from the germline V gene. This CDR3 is CSALPDPSTDTQYF. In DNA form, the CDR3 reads TGCAGCGCTTTACCGGATCCTAGCACAGATACGCAGTATTTT.

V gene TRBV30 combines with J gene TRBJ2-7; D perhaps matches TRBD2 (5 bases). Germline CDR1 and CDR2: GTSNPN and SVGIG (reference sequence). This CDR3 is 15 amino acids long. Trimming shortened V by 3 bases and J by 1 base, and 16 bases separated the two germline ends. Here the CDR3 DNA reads TGTGCCTGGAGCCGAGAGGGCACCATTTCCTACGAGCAGTACTTC. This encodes CAWSREGTISYEQYF.

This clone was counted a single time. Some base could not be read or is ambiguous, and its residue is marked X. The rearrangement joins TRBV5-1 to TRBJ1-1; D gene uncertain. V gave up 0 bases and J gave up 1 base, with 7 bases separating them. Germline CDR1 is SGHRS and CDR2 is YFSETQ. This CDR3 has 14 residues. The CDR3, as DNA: TGCGCCAGCAGCTTGGMTGGGMCGAACACTGAAGCTTTCTTT. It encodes CASSLXGXNTEAFF.

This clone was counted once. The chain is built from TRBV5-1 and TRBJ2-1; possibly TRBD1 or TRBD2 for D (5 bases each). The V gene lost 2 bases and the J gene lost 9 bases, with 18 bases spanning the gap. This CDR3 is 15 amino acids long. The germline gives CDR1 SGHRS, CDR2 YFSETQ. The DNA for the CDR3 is TGCGCCAGCAGCTTCAGTCCGGGACCAACGGCTGAGCAGTTCTTC. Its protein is CASSFSPGPTAEQFF.

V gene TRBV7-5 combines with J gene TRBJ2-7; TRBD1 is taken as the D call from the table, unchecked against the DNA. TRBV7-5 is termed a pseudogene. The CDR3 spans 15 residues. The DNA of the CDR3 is TGTGCCAGCAGCTTGGCCGGGACAGGACTTTACGAGCAGTACTTC. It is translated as CASSLAGTGLYEQYF.

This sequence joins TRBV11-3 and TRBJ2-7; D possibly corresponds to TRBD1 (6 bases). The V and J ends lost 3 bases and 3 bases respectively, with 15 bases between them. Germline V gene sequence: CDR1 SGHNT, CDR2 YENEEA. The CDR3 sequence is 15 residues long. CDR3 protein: CASSFSRTESYEQYF. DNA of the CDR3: TGTGCCAGCAGCTTCTCAAGGACAGAAAGCTACGAGCAGTACTTC.

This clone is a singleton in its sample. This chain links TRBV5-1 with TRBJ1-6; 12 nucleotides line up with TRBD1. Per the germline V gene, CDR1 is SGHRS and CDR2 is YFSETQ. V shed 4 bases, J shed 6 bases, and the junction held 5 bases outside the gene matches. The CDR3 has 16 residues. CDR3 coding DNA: TGCGCCAGCAGCGGGGGACAGGGGGCGATTAATTCACCCCTCCACTTT. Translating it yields CASSGGQGAINSPLHF.

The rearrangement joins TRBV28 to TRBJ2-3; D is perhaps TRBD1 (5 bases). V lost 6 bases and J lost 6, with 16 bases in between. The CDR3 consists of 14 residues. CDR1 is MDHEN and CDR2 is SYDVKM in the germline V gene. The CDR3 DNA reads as TGTGCCAGCAGCCCGCCACAGGTGAAGGATACGCAGTATTTT. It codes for CASSPPQVKDTQYF. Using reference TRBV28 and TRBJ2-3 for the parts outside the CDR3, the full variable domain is DVKVTQSSRYLVKRTGEKVFLECVQDMDHENMFWYRQDPGLGLRLIYFSYDVKMKEKGDIPEGYSVSREKKERFSLILESASTNQTSMYLCASSPPQVKDTQYFGPGTRLTVL.

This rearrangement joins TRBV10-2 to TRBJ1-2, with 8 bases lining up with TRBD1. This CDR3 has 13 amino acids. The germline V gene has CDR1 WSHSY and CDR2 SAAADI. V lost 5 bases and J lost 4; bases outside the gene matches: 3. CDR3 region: CASSRGTGYGYTF. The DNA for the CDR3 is TGCGCCAGCAGTCGCGGGACAGGCTATGGCTACACCTTC.

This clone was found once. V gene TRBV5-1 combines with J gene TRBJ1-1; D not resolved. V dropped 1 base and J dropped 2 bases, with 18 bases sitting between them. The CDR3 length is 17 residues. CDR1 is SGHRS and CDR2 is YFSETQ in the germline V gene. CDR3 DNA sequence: TGCGCCAGCAGCTTGTTAGCGGCTAATTTGGGAAACACTGAAGCTTTCTTT. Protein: CASSLLAANLGNTEAFF.

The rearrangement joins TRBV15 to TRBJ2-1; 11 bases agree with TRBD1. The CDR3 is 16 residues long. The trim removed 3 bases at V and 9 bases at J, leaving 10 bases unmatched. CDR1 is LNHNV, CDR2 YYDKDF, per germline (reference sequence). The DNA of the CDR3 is TGTGCCACCAGCAGTGGGGACAGGGGGTATACAATTGAGCAGTTCTTC. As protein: CATSSGDRGYTIEQFF.

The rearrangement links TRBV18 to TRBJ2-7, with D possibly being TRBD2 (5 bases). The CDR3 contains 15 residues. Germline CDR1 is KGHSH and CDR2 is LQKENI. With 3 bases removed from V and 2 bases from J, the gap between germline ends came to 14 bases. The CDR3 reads CASSPPSRAAYEQYF. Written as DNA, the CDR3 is TGTGCCAGCTCACCGCCCTCCCGAGCGGCCTACGAGCAGTACTTC. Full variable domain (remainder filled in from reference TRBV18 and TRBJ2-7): NAGVMQNPRHLVRRRGQEARLRCSPMKGHSHVYWYRQLPEEGLKFMVYLQKENIIDESGMPKERFSAEFPKEGPSILRIQQVVRGDSAAYFCASSPPSRAAYEQYFGPGTRLTVT.

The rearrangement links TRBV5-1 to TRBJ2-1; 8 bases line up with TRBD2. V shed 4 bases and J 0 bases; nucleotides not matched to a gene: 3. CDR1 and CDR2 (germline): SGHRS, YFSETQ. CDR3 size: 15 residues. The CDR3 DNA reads TGCGCCAGCAGCGCCGGGGGGGGCTCCTACAATGAGCAGTTCTTC. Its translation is CASSAGGGSYNEQFF.

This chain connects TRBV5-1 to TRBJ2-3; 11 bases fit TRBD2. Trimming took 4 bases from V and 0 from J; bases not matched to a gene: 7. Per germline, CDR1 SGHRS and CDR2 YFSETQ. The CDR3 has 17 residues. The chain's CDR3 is CASSLSSGGPSTDTQYF. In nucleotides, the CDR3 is TGCGCCAGCAGCCTCTCTAGCGGGGGGCCAAGCACAGATACGCAGTATTTT.

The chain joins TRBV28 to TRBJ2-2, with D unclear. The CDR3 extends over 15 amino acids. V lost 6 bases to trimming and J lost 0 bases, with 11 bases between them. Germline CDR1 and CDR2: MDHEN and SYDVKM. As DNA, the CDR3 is TGTGCCAGCAGAGGGCCAACGACGAACACCGGGGAGCTGTTTTTT. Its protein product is CASRGPTTNTGELFF.

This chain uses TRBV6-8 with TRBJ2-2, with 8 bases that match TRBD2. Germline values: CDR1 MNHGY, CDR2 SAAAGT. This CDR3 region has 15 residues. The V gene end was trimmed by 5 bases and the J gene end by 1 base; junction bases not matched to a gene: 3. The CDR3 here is CASSALAGNTGELFF. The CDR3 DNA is TGTGCCAGCAGTGCTCTAGCGGGGAACACCGGGGAGCTGTTTTTT.

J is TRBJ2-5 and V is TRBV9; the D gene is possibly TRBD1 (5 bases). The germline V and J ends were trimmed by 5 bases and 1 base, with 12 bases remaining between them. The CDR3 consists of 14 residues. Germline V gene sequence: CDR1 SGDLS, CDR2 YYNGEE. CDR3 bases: TGTGCCAGCAGTTTAAGGGGAATCCAAGAGACCCAGTACTTC. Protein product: CASSLRGIQETQYF.

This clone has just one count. The CDR3 loop is CASRSQGEYGYTF. The CDR3 DNA reads TGTGCCAGCAGGAGTCAGGGGGAATATGGCTACACCTTC. This chain uses TRBV28 with TRBJ1-2; 7 nucleotides match TRBD1. This CDR3 contains 13 residues. The ends lost 6 bases at V and 5 bases at J; junction bases unmatched: 6. Germline assignment: CDR1 MDHEN and CDR2 SYDVKM.

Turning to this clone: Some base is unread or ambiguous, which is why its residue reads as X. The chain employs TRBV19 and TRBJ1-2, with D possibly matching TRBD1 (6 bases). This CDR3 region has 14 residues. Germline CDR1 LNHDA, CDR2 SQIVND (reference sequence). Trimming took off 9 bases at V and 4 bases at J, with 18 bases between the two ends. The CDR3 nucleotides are TGTGCCAGKCGGGGGGGGGCGTGGGCCTATGGCTACACCTTC. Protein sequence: CAXRGGAWAYGYTF.